This TCR beta chain is from a study of T cells in Graves' hyperthyroidism and ophthalmopathy. Germline V CDR1 and CDR2: SNHLY, FYNNEI. Trimming cost V 6 bases and J 9 bases; bases outside gene matches: 16. The CDR3 covers 15 residues. Amplified TCR beta CDR3 regions came from RNA transcripts. During a first-round RT-PCR of the TCR CDR3, the HTBI primer set was used. Each CDR3 protein gets one entry after TCRdb re-called the multiplex PCR reads with MiXCR. The data hold hundreds of thousands of distinct CDR3 sequences, with about 16% observed a single time. The source of the PBMCs was over 8.5 ml of fresh peripheral blood. The table lists this clonotype with many counts.

The TCR comes from a woman under 40 with Graves' hyperthyroidism. This chain joins TRBV2 and TRBJ1-2; TRBD1 agrees at 7 bases. The sample comprised blood. The CDR3 protein is CASRIRIRQGRSYTF. CDR3 sequence (DNA): TGTGCCAGCAGGATCCGTATTAGACAGGGTAGGAGCTACACCTTC.